Below, 18 T cell receptor beta chains from the same sample are listed, as sequenced in a study of CD8+CD57+ T cells in acquired aplastic anemia. According to the study, genomic DNA was the template for TCR beta VDJ and CDR3 profiling. TCRdb independently ran MiXCR on the reads; one entry per CDR3 protein. The repertoire includes about 420,000 distinct CDR3 sequences, about two thirds of them detected once, and under 4.5% sits in the top ten. The specimen sequenced was sorted CD4+, CD8+, or CD8+CD57+ T cells (not recorded which) from PBMCs. These receptors were collected from a human donor in good health, serving as a control.

This clonotype was seen at least ten times. V usage is TRBV30 and J usage is TRBJ2-5; no firm D call. CDR3 length equals 11 residues. Germline CDR1 GTSNPN, CDR2 SVGIG (reference sequence). V dropped 2 bases and J dropped 5 bases, with 6 bases sitting between them. The CDR3: CAWSMVETQYF. DNA for the CDR3: TGTGCCTGGAGTATGGTGGAGACCCAGTACTTC.

The chain has TRBV12-3 or TRBV12-4 and TRBJ1-1; no firm D call. The CDR3 is made up of 14 amino acids. Trimming removed 5 bases at V and 1 base at J, with 11 bases between. The CDR3 DNA reads TGTGCCAGCAGTGAGGAACAGAGGAACACTGAAGCTTTCTTT. It codes for CASSEEQRNTEAFF.

The chain is built from TRBV9 and TRBJ1-5; TRBD1 agrees at 7 bases. V was pared by 5 bases and J by 11 bases, with 19 bases of the junction left unmatched. The CDR3 contains 16 residues. Germline CDR1 is SGDLS and CDR2 is YYNGEE. Written as DNA, the CDR3 is TGTGCCAGCAGTGTGCGGCCAGGGCGAAGCCAGGGGGCCCAGCATTTT. Amino acid sequence: CASSVRPGRSQGAQHF.

V usage is TRBV20-1 and J usage is TRBJ2-7; 10 nucleotides agree with TRBD1. With 5 bases clipped from V and 5 bases from J, the junction kept 9 bases outside the gene matches. Germline CDR1 DFQATT, CDR2 SNEGSKA (reference sequence). The CDR3 covers 14 residues. The CDR3 DNA sequence: TGCAGTGCTTCCCCGGGACAGGGGATCCACGAGCAGTACGTC. This encodes CSASPGQGIHEQYV.

In regard to this clonotype: One end of the junction is discordant with germline, which a read error may explain. The V gene is TRBV9, the J gene TRBJ1-2; a possible D gene is TRBD1 (6 bases). In germline, CDR1 is SGDLS, CDR2 YYNGEE. The CDR3 covers 15 residues. The CDR3 reads CASSPGLAGGSQYTF. DNA for the CDR3: TGCGCCAGCAGTCCGGGACTAGCGGGGGGCTCGCAGTACACCTTC.

The chain has TRBV20-1 and TRBJ1-5; TRBD1 is a possible D gene (6 bases). Germline CDR1 and CDR2: DFQATT and SNEGSKA (reference sequence). The V and J ends lost 6 bases and 7 bases respectively, with 13 bases between them. This CDR3 comprises 12 residues. The CDR3 DNA reads TGCAGTGCCAGAAGGGGGGGGCAGCCCCAGCATTTT. This sequence encodes CSARRGGQPQHF.

V is TRBV9 and J is TRBJ1-2, with D perhaps matching TRBD1 (6 bases). The CDR3 has 15 amino acids. Germline CDR1 and CDR2: SGDLS and YYNGEE. V was pared by 3 bases and J by 12 bases, with 24 bases between. CDR3: CASSDPAGGQETHTF. The CDR3 DNA reads as TGTGCCAGCAGCGACCCCGCGGGGGGGCAAGAGACCCACACCTTC.

The rearrangement links TRBV10-3 to TRBJ1-6, with a weak D call TRBD1 (5 bases). Trimming removed 6 bases from V and 8 bases from J, with 14 bases in between. This CDR3 has 14 residues. In germline, CDR1 is ENHRY, CDR2 SYGVKD. In DNA form, the CDR3 reads TGTGCCATCAGGGGGGGGAGGGGTGATTCACCCCTCCACTTT. The encoded protein is CAIRGGRGDSPLHF.

CDR3 residues: CASSPSGRGHEGTQYF. The CDR3 region has the DNA TGTGCCAGCAGTCCCTCGGGCAGGGGGCACGAAGGGACCCAGTACTTC. The chain uses TRBV12-3 or TRBV12-4 and TRBJ2-5; 8 bases agree with TRBD1. There are 16 residues in the CDR3. Unmatched junction bases numbered 15, after V lost 5 bases and J lost 7 bases.

A few counts support this clonotype. An end of the junction differs from the germline gene, which may be a read error. This chain links TRBV20-1 with TRBJ1-1; D perhaps matches TRBD1 (5 bases). Germline assignment: CDR1 DFQATT and CDR2 SNEGSKA (reference sequence). This CDR3 is 14 amino acids long. The CDR3 loop reads CSATDRGLDTEAFF. The CDR3 nucleotides are TGTAGTGCTACCGACCGGGGACTAGACACTGAAGCTTTCTTT.

The J gene is TRBJ1-3, the V gene TRBV12-3 or TRBV12-4; no clear D. Between the trimmed V and J ends, which lost 5 bases and 10 bases, there was a span of 18 bases. The CDR3 is 14 residues long. The CDR3 bases are TGTGCCAGCAGTCCTCAGCCGACCAGTAAAACCATATATTTT. It is translated as CASSPQPTSKTIYF.

This chain joins TRBV9 and TRBJ2-6; D gene ambiguous. This CDR3 is 16 amino acids long. Germline values: CDR1 SGDLS, CDR2 YYNGEE. Trimming stripped 0 bases from V and 4 bases from J, with 11 bases between. The DNA for the CDR3 is TGTGCCAGCAGCGTAGAAGGCGGCCGGGGGGCCAACGTCCTGACTTTC. It yields the protein CASSVEGGRGANVLTF.

The V gene is TRBV5-4, the J gene TRBJ2-5; 9 bases are shared with TRBD1. The CDR3 is 14 amino acids. Per germline, CDR1 SGHNT and CDR2 YYREEE (reference sequence). V was pared by 4 bases and J by 4 bases, with 5 bases of the junction left unmatched. CDR3 DNA sequence: TGTGCCAGCAGCGTCGAACAGGGGGCAGAGACCCAGTACTTC. It yields the protein CASSVEQGAETQYF.

This clonotype appeared many times. CDR3 DNA sequence: TGTGCCAGCACCCTCTATGTCCATCAGAACACTGAAGCTTTCTTT. Translation: CASTLYVHQNTEAFF. The rearrangement joins TRBV6-1 to TRBJ1-1; D remains ambiguous. Trimming stripped 7 bases from V and 1 base from J, with 16 bases between. The germline CDR1 and CDR2 sequences are MNHNS and SASEGT. The CDR3 has 15 residues.

The chain joins TRBV7-7 to TRBJ2-5; D is tentatively TRBD1 or TRBD2 (7 bases each). Trimming cost V 3 bases and J 4 bases, with 21 bases left between them. Germline CDR1 SSHAT, CDR2 FNYEAQ (reference sequence). CDR3 length: 17 amino acids. The CDR3 bases are TGTGCCAGCAGCTTCCGAGCGGGGACAGAGGAGCCAGAGACCCAGTACTTC. Protein: CASSFRAGTEEPETQYF.

The chain combines TRBV20-1 with TRBJ1-2, with D unresolved. There are 14 residues in the CDR3. CDR1 is DFQATT, CDR2 SNEGSKA, per germline (reference sequence). V lost 1 base and J lost 4, with 13 bases in between. DNA of the CDR3: TGCAGTGCTAGAGTCGGGAGACTCGCCTATGGCTACACCTTC. It encodes CSARVGRLAYGYTF.

The J gene is TRBJ1-1, the V gene TRBV7-9, with D unresolved. Trimming took 1 base from V and 10 from J, leaving 7 bases between them. There are 11 residues in the CDR3. Germline CDR1 SEHNR, CDR2 FQNEAQ (reference sequence). The DNA of the CDR3 is TGTGCCAGCAGCTTAGGACAAGGAGCTTTCTTT. Residues: CASSLGQGAFF. The full variable domain, completed using reference TRBV7-9 and TRBJ1-1, is DTGVSQNPRHKITKRGQNVTFRCDPISEHNRLYWYRQTLGQGPEFLTYFQNEAQLEKSRLLSDRFSAERPKGSFSTLEIQRTEQGDSAMYLCASSLGQGAFFGQGTRLTVV.

A remark on this clonotype: The limits of the CDR3 on the DNA are not certain, so only TCRdb's listed CDR3 is given. The chain joins TRBV7-2 to TRBJ2-5. The CDR3 spans 19 amino acids, including both terminal residues. Germline lookup yields CDR1 SGHTA and CDR2 FQGNSA. CDR3 in amino acids: CASSLERGKLFFGSGTQYF.